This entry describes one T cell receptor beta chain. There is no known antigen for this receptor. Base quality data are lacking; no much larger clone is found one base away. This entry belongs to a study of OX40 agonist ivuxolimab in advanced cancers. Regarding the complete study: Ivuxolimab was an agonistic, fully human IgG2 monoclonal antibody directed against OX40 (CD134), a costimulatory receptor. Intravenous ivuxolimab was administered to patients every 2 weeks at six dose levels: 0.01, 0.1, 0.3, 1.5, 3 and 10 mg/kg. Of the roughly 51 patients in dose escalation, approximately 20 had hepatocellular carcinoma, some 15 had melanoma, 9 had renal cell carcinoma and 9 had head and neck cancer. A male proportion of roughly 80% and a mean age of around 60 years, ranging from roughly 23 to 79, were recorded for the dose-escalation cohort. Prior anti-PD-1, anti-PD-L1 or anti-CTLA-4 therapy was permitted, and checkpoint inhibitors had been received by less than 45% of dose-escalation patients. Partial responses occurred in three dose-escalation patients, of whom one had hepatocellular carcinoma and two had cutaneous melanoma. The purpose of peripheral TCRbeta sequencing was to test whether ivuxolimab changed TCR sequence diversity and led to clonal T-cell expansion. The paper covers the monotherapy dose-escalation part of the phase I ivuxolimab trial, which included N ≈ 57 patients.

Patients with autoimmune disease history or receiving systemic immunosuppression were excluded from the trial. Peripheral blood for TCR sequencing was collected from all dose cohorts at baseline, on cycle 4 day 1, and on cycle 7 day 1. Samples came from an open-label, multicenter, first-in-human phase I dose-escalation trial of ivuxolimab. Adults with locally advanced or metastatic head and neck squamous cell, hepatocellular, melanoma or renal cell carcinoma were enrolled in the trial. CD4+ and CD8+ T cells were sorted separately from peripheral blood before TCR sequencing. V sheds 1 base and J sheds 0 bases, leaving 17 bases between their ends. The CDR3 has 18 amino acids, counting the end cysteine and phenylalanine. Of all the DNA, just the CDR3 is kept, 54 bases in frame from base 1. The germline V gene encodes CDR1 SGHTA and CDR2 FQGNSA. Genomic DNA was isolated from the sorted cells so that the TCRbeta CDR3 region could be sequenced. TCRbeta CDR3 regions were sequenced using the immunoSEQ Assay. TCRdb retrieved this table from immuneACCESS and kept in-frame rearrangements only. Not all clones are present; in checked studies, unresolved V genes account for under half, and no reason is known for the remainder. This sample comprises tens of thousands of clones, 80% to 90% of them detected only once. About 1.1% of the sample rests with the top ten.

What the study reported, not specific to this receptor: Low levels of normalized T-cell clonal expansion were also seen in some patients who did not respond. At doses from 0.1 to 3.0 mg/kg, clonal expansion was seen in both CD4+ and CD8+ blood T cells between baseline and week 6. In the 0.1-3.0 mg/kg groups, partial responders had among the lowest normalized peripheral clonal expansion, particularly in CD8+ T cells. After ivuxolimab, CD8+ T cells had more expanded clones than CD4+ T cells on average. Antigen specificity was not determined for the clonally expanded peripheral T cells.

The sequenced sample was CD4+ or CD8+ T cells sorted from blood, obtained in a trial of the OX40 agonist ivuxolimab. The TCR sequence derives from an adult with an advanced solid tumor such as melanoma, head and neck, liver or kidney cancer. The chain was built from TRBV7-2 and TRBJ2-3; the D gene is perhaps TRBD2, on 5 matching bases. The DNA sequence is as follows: TGTGCCAGCAGCTTAGTAATTGGAGGATCCACTAGCACAGATACGCAGTATTTT. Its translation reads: CASSLVIGGSTSTDTQYF.